A selection of T cell receptor beta chains follows, all from one sample in a study of blood T cell repertoires in COVID-19. Method: immunoSEQ multiplex PCR; TCRdb's copy keeps in-frame clones and lacks some. The table records around 360,000 clones, roughly 84% of them present only once. Sequenced sample: PBMCs or T cells enriched from blood (not recorded which). Receptors were obtained from a young woman who had recovered from COVID-19. Each CDR3 is given with its conserved first and last residue. D genes are given only for firm matches. Clone size is given for some rows only: seen once, a few or many times, or a class if the clone is expanded.

>few|TRBV11-2|TRBJ2-6|TRBD1
CASSPRGQARSGANVLTF
TGTGCCAGCAGCCCCCGTGGACAGGCTCGCTCTGGGGCCAACGTCCTGACTTTC
>-|TRBV5-1|TRBJ2-5|-
CASSRDWGETQYF
TGCGCCAGCAGCCGGGACTGGGGAGAGACCCAGTACTTC
>-|TRBV5-4|TRBJ2-5|TRBD2
CASSPREGLETQYF
TGTGCCAGCAGCCCCCGGGAGGGGTTGGAGACCCAGTACTTC
>-|TRBV12-5|TRBJ1-5|TRBD1
CASGTGGGQPQHF
TGTGCTAGTGGTACAGGGGGCGGTCAGCCCCAGCATTTT
>-|TRBV4-1|TRBJ2-1|TRBD2
CASSQDEGLGYNEQFF
TGCGCCAGCAGCCAAGATGAAGGACTAGGCTACAATGAGCAGTTCTTC
>once|TRBV12-1|TRBJ1-2|-
CASSSRPGGFGYTF
TGTGCCAGCAGCTCGCGCCCAGGGGGCTTTGGCTACACCTTC
>-|TRBV14|TRBJ1-3|-
CASSQQWSSGNTIYF
TGTGCCAGCAGCCAACAGTGGAGCTCTGGAAACACCATATATTTT
>-|TRBV7-9|TRBJ2-7|-
CASSRLFGIGGEQYF
TGTGCCAGCAGCCGCCTATTTGGGATCGGAGGCGAGCAGTACTTC
>-|TRBV6-5|TRBJ2-4|-
CAAQGPAKNIQYF
TGTGCCGCGCAGGGTCCGGCCAAAAACATTCAGTACTTC
>-|TRBV6-5|TRBJ1-2|-
CASSYRDTTNYGYTF
TGTGCCAGCAGTTACCGGGACACCACTAACTATGGCTACACCTTC
>-|TRBV7-3|TRBJ2-5|-
CASSLGASSETQYF
TGTGCCAGCAGCTTAGGGGCCAGCAGTGAGACCCAGTACTTC
>-|TRBV5-1|TRBJ2-5|-
CASSLRTEETQYF
TGCGCCAGCAGCCTTAGGACAGAAGAGACCCAGTACTTC
>-|TRBV2|TRBJ2-4|-
CASRAGGQIQYF
TGTGCCAGCCGAGCGGGTGGGCAAATTCAGTACTTC
>-|TRBV14|TRBJ2-2|-
CASSQTYRVPGELFF
TGTGCCAGCAGCCAAACATACAGGGTCCCCGGGGAGCTGTTTTTT
>-|TRBV9|TRBJ2-1|TRBD2
CASSSPGTSGREQFF
TGTGCCAGCAGCTCTCCCGGGACTAGCGGGAGAGAGCAGTTCTTC
>few|TRBV14|TRBJ2-7|-
CASSQVEGQQYEQYF
TGTGCCAGCAGCCAGGTTGAGGGCCAGCAATACGAGCAGTACTTC
>once|TRBV6-2/TRBV6-3|TRBJ2-7|TRBD2
CASSTHGLVMDEQYF
TGTGCCAGCAGCACCCACGGACTAGTCATGGACGAGCAGTACTTC
>once|TRBV6-1|TRBJ2-7|TRBD1
CASSEPTGPYEQYF
TGTGCCAGCAGTGAGCCGACAGGGCCCTACGAGCAGTACTTC
>-|TRBV28|TRBJ1-6|-
CASSLSVHAGSPLHF
TGTGCCAGCAGTTTATCCGTCCACGCCGGTTCACCCCTCCACTTT
>-|TRBV24-1|TRBJ2-2|TRBD2
CATSDSAAGVRTGELFF
TGTGCCACCAGTGATTCGGCAGCGGGAGTCAGAACCGGGGAGCTGTTTTTT
>-|TRBV11-2|TRBJ2-7|TRBD1
CASSRDRGDYEQYF
TGTGCCAGCAGTCGGGACAGGGGGGACTACGAGCAGTACTTC
>-|TRBV3-1/TRBV3-2|TRBJ2-7|-
CASSQGGEASYEQYF
TGTGCCAGCAGCCAAGGCGGGGAGGCCTCCTACGAGCAGTACTTC
>-|TRBV6-5|TRBJ2-7|TRBD1
CASRTTGEGSYEQYF
TGTGCCAGCAGGACTACAGGGGAAGGGTCCTACGAGCAGTACTTC
>few|TRBV19|TRBJ2-1|-
CASSIVGAETYNEQFF
TGTGCCAGTAGTATAGTAGGAGCGGAGACCTACAATGAGCAGTTCTTC
>-|TRBV2|TRBJ2-3|-
CASSERDTQYF
TGTGCCAGCAGTGAACGAGATACGCAGTATTTT
>once|TRBV15|TRBJ1-6|-
CATSFQGNGNSPLHF
TGTGCCACCAGCTTTCAGGGAAACGGTAATTCACCCCTCCACTTT
>-|TRBV6-1|TRBJ2-1|TRBD2
CASSEPGLGVTNEQFF
TGTGCCAGCAGTGAACCGGGACTAGGTGTCACTAATGAGCAGTTCTTC
>-|TRBV7-8|TRBJ2-1|-
CASTTRRAGGNEQFF
TGTGCCAGCACCACCCGCCGCGCCGGCGGAAATGAGCAGTTCTTC
>-|TRBV11-3|TRBJ2-1|TRBD2
CASSLRLAGETSYNEQFF
TGTGCCAGCAGCCTAAGACTAGCGGGAGAAACCTCCTACAATGAGCAGTTCTTC
>-|TRBV11-2|TRBJ2-5|-
CASSPLAGPKRTQYF
TGTGCCAGCAGCCCCCTGGCAGGGCCCAAGCGGACCCAGTACTTC
>-|TRBV24-1|TRBJ1-3|TRBD1
CATSDSPGGQAGNTIYF
TGTGCCACCAGTGATTCCCCCGGCGGACAGGCTGGAAACACCATATATTTT
>-|TRBV7-9|TRBJ1-4|-
CASSLGGRVNEKLFF
TGTGCCAGCAGCTTAGGTGGCAGGGTCAATGAAAAACTGTTTTTT
>-|TRBV28|TRBJ1-6|-
CASSLPYSPLHF
TGTGCCAGCAGTCTACCTTATTCACCCCTCCACTTT
>-|TRBV5-4|TRBJ2-1|TRBD1
CASSLGRGPYNEQFF
TGTGCCAGCAGCTTGGGCAGGGGGCCCTACAATGAGCAGTTCTTC
>once|TRBV5-1|TRBJ2-5|TRBD2
CASSPTAGTSMGETQYF
TGCGCCAGCAGCCCGACTGCCGGGACTAGTATGGGAGAGACCCAGTACTTC
>-|TRBV30|TRBJ1-2|-
CAWSVLRADGYTF
TGTGCCTGGAGTGTACTGAGGGCGGATGGCTACACCTTC
>-|TRBV10-3|TRBJ1-5|-
CAISDSGRGYYQPQHF
TGTGCCATCAGTGATAGTGGACGAGGGTATTATCAGCCCCAGCATTTT
>-|TRBV3-1/TRBV3-2|TRBJ1-1|TRBD1
CASSQKGTGTEAFF
TGTGCCAGCAGCCAAAAGGGGACAGGGACTGAAGCTTTCTTT
>-|TRBV13|TRBJ2-7|-
CASSLEYRDEQYF
TGTGCCAGCAGCTTGGAGTATCGAGACGAGCAGTACTTC
>-|TRBV9|TRBJ2-1|-
CASSSRGFSYNEQFF
TGTGCCAGCAGCTCCCGGGGGTTCTCCTACAATGAGCAGTTCTTC
>-|TRBV2|TRBJ1-1|-
CASGPEAFF
TGTGCCAGCGGGCCTGAAGCTTTCTTT
>-|TRBV5-6|TRBJ1-3|-
CASSLFRGLSGNTIYF
TGTGCCAGCAGCTTGTTTAGAGGCCTCTCTGGAAACACCATATATTTT
>-|TRBV7-9|TRBJ1-5|-
CASSLGYSNQPQHF
TGTGCCAGCAGCCTAGGCTATAGCAATCAGCCCCAGCATTTT
>-|TRBV28|TRBJ1-5|-
CASRQGSQPQHF
TGTGCCAGCAGACAGGGCTCTCAGCCCCAGCATTTT
>-|TRBV18|TRBJ1-1|-
CASSPERGRTEAFF
TGTGCCAGCTCACCAGAGAGGGGGAGAACTGAAGCTTTCTTT
>-|TRBV19|TRBJ2-1|TRBD2
CASSSGGSNEQFF
TGTGCCAGCAGTAGCGGGGGATCCAATGAGCAGTTCTTC
>-|TRBV2|TRBJ1-2|-
CASKSGLSERYGYTF
TGTGCCAGCAAGTCGGGTCTATCTGAGCGCTATGGCTACACCTTC
>-|TRBV2|TRBJ2-1|-
CASKESASVNEQFF
TGTGCCAGCAAAGAGTCTGCTAGCGTCAATGAGCAGTTCTTC
>-|TRBV27|TRBJ1-1|-
CASSRPGSELEAFF
TGTGCCAGCAGTCGACCGGGATCTGAACTTGAAGCTTTCTTT
>-|TRBV5-1|TRBJ2-1|-
CASSPLGLAEQFF
TGCGCCAGCAGCCCTCTCGGACTGGCTGAGCAGTTCTTC
>-|TRBV7-2|TRBJ2-2|TRBD2
CASGGGAGGELFF
TGTGCCAGCGGGGGAGGGGCAGGCGGGGAGCTGTTTTTT
>once|TRBV2|TRBJ2-6|-
CASSRYPGAGANVLTF
TGTGCCAGCAGCCGGTATCCGGGGGCTGGGGCCAACGTCCTGACTTTC
>-|TRBV5-4|TRBJ1-4|TRBD1
CASSLGRGNEKLFF
TGTGCCAGCAGCTTGGGCAGGGGGAATGAAAAACTGTTTTTT
>-|TRBV19|TRBJ1-1|-
CASTRLSGAEAFF
TGTGCCAGCACCAGGTTGTCAGGCGCTGAAGCTTTCTTT
>many|TRBV21-1|TRBJ2-7|-
CASSKKLPTSGSVYEQYF
TGTGCCAGCAGCAAAAAGCTTCCGACTAGCGGGAGCGTTTACGAGCAGTACTTC
>-|TRBV4-1|TRBJ2-1|-
CASSQATISSYNEQFF
TGCGCCAGCAGCCAAGCCACGATTAGCTCCTACAATGAGCAGTTCTTC
>-|TRBV7-6|TRBJ2-4|TRBD2
CASSLRPSGSFDVENIQYF
TGTGCCAGCAGCTTACGGCCTAGCGGGAGTTTTGACGTGGAGAACATTCAGTACTTC
>once|TRBV7-8|TRBJ2-7|-
CASSLGHNEQYF
TGTGCCAGCAGCTTAGGACACAACGAGCAGTACTTC
>-|TRBV7-9|TRBJ1-3|-
CASSPSLRGDTIYF
TGTGCCAGCAGCCCCTCCCTCAGGGGTGACACCATATATTTT